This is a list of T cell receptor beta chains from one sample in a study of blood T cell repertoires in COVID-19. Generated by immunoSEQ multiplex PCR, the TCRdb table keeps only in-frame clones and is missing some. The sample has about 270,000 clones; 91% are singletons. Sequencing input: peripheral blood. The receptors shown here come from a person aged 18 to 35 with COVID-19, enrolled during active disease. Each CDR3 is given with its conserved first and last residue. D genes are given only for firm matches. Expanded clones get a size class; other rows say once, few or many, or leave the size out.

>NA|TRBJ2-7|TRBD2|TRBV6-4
TGTGCCAGCAACACGAGCGGGACTTACACCTACGAGCAGTACTTC
CASNTSGTYTYEQYF
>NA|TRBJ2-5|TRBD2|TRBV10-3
TGTGCCATCAGTGAGTCCCCTGGCGGGAGGGCCGATGAGACCCAGTACTTC
CAISESPGGRADETQYF
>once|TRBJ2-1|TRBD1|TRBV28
TGTGCCAGCAGTTTGTATTCCGGGACAGGGATCTACAATGAGCAGTTCTTC
CASSLYSGTGIYNEQFF
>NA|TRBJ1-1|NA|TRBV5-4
TGTGCCAGCAGCTTGGAAGAGGCCTTCCCGTTTAGAGCTTTCTTT
CASSLEEAFPFRAFF
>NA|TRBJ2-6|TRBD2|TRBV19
TGTGCCAGTACTCTGGGGGGGTATGGGGCCAACGTCCTGACTTTC
CASTLGGYGANVLTF
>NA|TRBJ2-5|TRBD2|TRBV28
TGTGCCAGCAGTTCCCTAGCGGGAGGGGCAGAGACCCAGTACTTC
CASSSLAGGAETQYF
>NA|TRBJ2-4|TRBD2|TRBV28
TGTGCCAGCAGTTCTCCGGGACTACGAGTACCGGCCAAAAACATTCAGTACTTC
CASSSPGLRVPAKNIQYF
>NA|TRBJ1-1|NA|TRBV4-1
TGCGCCAGCAGCCGTGAGGGCCAGACTGAAGCTTTCTTT
CASSREGQTEAFF
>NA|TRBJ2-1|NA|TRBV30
TGTGCCTGGATATACCACACGGGAGAGCAGTTCTTC
CAWIYHTGEQFF
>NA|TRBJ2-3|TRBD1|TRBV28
TGTGCCAGCAGTCTGACCCCCCCGGGACAGGGGAGCCCAGATACGCAGTATTTT
CASSLTPPGQGSPDTQYF
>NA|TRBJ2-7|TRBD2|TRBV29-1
TGCAGCGTTGGCGGGGGGAACGAGCAGTACTTC
CSVGGGNEQYF
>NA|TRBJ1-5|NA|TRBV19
TGTGCCAGCCTGGGGGGAGGCAATCAGCCCCAGCATTTT
CASLGGGNQPQHF
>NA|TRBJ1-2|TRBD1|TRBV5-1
TGCGCCAGCAGTCAACTCCAGGGGGACTATGGCTACACCTTC
CASSQLQGDYGYTF
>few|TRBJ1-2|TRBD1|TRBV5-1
TGCGCCAGCAGTCCCATAAGGGACAGCCCCAACTATGGCTACACCTTC
CASSPIRDSPNYGYTF